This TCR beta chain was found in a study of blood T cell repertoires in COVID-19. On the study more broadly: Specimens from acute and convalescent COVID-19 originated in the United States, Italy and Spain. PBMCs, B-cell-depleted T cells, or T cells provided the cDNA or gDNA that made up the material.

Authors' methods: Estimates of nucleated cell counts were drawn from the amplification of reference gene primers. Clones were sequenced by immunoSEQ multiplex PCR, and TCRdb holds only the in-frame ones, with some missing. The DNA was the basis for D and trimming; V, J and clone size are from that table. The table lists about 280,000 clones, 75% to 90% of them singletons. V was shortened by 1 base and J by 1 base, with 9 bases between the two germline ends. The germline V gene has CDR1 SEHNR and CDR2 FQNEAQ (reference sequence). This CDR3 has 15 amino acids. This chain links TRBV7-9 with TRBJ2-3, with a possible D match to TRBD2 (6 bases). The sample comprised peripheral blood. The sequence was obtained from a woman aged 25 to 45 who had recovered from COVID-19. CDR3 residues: CASSLDPGGTDTQYF. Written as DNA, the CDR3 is TGTGCCAGCAGCTTAGATCCGGGGGGCACAGATACGCAGTATTTT.